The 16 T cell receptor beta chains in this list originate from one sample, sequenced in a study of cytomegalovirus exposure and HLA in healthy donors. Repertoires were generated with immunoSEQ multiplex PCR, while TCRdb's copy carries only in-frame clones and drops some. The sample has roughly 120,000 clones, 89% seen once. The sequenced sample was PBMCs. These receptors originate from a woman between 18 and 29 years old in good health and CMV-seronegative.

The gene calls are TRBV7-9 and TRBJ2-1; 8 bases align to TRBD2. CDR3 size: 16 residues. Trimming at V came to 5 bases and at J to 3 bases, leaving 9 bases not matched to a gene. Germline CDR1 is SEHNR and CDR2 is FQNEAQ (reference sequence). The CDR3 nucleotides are TGTGCCAGCAGCCCAGTATCCGGGGGGGTCTACAATGAGCAGTTCTTC. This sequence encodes CASSPVSGGVYNEQFF.

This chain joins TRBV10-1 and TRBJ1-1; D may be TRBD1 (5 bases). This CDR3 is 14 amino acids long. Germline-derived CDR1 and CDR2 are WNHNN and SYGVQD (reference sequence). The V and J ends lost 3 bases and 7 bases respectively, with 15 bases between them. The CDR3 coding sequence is TGCGCCAGCAGTGAAGTCAGGGATGTCAGTGAAGCTTTCTTT. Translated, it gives CASSEVRDVSEAFF.

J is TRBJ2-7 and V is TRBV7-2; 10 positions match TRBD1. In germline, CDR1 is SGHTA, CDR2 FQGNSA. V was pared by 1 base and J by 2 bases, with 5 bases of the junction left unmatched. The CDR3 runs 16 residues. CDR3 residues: CASSLVGGTGAYEQYF. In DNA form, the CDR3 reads TGTGCCAGCAGCTTAGTAGGAGGGACAGGGGCCTACGAGCAGTACTTC.

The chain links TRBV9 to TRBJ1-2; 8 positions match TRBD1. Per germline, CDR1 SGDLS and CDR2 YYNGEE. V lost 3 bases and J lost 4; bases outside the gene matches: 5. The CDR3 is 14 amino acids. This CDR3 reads CASSAGQGTYGYTF. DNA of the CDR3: TGTGCCAGCAGCGCCGGACAGGGAACCTATGGCTACACCTTC. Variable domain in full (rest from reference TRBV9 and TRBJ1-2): DSGVTQTPKHLITATGQRVTLRCSPRSGDLSVYWYQQSLDQGLQFLIQYYNGEERAKGNILERFSAQQFPDLHSELNLSSLELGDSALYFCASSAGQGTYGYTFGSGTRLTVV.

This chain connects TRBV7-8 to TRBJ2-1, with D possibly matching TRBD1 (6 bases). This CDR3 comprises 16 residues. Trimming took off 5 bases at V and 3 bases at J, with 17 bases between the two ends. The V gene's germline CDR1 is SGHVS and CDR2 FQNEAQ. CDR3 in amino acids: CASSPVGASYYNEQFF. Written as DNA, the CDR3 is TGTGCCAGCAGCCCCGTGGGGGCTTCCTACTACAATGAGCAGTTCTTC.

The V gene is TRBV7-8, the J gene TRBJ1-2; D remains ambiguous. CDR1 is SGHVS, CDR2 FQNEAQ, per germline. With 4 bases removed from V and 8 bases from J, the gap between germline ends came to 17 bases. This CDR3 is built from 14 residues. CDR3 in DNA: TGTGCCAGCAGCTCGCCGAGTAGTCGGTCAGGCTACACCTTC. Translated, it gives CASSSPSSRSGYTF. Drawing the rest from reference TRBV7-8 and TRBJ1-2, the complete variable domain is GAGVSQSPRYKVAKRGQDVALRCDPISGHVSLFWYQQALGQGPEFLTYFQNEAQLDKSGLPSDRFFAERPEGSVSTLKIQRTQQEDSAVYLCASSSPSSRSGYTFGSGTRLTVV.

CDR3 sequence (DNA): TGTGCCAGCAGTTTATGGGGCTCAAGCTCTGGGGCCAACGTCCTGACTTTC. This gives the protein CASSLWGSSSGANVLTF. The gene calls are TRBV28 and TRBJ2-6; D not certain. CDR1 and CDR2 from the germline V gene are MDHEN and SYDVKM. This CDR3 spans 17 amino acids. V lost 0 bases to trimming and J lost 0 bases, with 9 bases between them.

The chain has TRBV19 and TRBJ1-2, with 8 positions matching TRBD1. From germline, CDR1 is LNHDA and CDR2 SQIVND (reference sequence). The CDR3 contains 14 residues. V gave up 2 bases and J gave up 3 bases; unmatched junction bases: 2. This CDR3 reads CASSILQGDYGYTF. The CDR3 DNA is TGTGCCAGTAGTATACTACAGGGGGACTATGGCTACACCTTC.

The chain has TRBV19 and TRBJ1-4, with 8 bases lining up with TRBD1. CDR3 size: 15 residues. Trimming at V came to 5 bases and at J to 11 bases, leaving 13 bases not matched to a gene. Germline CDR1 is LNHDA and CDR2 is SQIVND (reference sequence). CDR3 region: CASSSSTGAKGKLFF. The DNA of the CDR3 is TGTGCCAGTAGTTCCTCGACAGGGGCCAAAGGGAAACTGTTTTTT. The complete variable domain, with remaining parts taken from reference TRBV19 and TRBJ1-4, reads DGGITQSPKYLFRKEGQNVTLSCEQNLNHDAMYWYRQDPGQGLRLIYYSQIVNDFQKGDIAEGYSVSREKKESFPLTVTSAQKNPTAFYLCASSSSTGAKGKLFFGSGTQLSVL.

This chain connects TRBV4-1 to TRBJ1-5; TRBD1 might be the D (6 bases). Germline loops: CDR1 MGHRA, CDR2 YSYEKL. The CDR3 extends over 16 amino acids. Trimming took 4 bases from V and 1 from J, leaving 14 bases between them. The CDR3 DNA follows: TGCGCCAGCAGCCGTACAGGGTTAAGAAGCAATCAGCCCCAGCATTTT. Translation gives CASSRTGLRSNQPQHF.

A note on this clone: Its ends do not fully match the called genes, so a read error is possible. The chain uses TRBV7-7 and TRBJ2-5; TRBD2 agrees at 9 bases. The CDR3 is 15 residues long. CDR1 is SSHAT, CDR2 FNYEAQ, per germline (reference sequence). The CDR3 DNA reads TGTGCTAGCAGCTTAGCGCCTAGCGGGAAAGAGACCCAGTACTTC. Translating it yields CASSLAPSGKETQYF.

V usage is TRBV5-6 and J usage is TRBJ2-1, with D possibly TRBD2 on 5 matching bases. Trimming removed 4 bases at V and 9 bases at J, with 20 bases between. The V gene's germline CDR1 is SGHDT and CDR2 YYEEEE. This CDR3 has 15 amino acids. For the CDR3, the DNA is TGTGCCAGCAGCCCCCTCGGGGAGCGAGAGACTGAGCAGTTCTTC. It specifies CASSPLGERETEQFF.

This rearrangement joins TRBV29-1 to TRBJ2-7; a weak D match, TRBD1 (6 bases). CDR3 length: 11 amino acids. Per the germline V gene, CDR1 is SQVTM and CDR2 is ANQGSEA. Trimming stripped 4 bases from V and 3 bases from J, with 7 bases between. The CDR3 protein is CSVGTVYEQYF. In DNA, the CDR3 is TGCAGCGTTGGGACAGTCTACGAGCAGTACTTC.

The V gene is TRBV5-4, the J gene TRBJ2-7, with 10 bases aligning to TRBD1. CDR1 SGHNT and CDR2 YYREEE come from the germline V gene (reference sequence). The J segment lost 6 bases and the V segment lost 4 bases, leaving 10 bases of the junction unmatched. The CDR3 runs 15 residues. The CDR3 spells CASSPVRDRGSEQYF. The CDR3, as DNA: TGTGCCAGCAGCCCAGTCCGGGACAGGGGAAGCGAGCAGTACTTC.

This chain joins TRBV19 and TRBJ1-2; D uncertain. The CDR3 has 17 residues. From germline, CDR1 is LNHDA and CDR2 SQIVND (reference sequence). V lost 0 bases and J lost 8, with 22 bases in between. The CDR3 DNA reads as TGTGCCAGTAGTATAGACCGACAAGGCCCAGGCCCACACGGCTACACCTTC. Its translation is CASSIDRQGPGPHGYTF.

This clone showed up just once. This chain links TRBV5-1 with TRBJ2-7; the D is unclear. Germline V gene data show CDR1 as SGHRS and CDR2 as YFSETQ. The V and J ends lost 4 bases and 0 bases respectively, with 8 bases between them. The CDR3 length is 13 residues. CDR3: CASSAPSSYEQYF. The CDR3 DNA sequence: TGCGCCAGCAGCGCGCCGAGCTCCTACGAGCAGTACTTC.